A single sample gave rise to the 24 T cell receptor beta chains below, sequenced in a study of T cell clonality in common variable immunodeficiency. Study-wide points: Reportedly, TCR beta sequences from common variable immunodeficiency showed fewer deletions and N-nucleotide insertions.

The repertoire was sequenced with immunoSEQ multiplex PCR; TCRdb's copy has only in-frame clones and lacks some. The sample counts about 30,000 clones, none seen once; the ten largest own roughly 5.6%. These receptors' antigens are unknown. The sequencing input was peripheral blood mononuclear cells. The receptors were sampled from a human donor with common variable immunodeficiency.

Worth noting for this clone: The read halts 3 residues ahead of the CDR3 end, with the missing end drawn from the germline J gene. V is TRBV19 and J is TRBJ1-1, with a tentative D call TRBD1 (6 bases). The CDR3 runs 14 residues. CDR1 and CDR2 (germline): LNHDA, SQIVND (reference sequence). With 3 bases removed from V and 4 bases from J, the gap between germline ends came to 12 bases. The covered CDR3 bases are TGTGCCAGTAGTATCTTCCAGGGGAGCACTGAA. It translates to CASSIFQGSTE. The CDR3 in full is CASSIFQGSTEAFF.

The covered CDR3 bases are TGCGCCAGCAGTCAATTCCAGGGGCGATACGAG. This codes for CASSQFQGRYE. The CDR3 in full is CASSQFQGRYEQYF. The chain links TRBV23-1 to TRBJ2-7, with D possibly TRBD1 on 6 matching bases. The read falls 3 residues short of the CDR3 end, and the missing part is taken from the germline J gene. TRBV23-1 is placed among ORFs of uncertain function. This CDR3 is 14 amino acids long. Deletions cut 1 base from V and 4 bases from J, with 11 bases between.

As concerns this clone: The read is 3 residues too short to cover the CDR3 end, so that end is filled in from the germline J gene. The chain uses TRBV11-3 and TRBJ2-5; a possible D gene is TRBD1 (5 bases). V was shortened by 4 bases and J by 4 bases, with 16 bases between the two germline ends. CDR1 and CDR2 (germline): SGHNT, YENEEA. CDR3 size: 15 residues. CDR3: CASSYFSRARETQYF. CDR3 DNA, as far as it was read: TGTGCCAGCAGCTATTTCAGCAGGGCGCGAGAGACC.

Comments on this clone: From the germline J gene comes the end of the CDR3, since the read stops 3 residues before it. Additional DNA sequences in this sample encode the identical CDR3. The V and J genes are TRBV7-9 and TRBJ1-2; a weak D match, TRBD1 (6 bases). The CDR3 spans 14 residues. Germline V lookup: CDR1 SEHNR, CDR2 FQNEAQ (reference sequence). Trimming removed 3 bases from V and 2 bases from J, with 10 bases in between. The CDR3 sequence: CASSLAQGNYGYTF. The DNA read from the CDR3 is TGTGCCAGCAGCTTGGCGCAGGGGAACTATGGC.

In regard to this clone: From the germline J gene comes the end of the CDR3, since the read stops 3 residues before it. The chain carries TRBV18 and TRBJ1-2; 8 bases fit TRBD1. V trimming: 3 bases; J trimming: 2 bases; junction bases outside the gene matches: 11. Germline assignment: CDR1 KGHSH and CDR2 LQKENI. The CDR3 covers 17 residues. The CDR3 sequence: CASSPDSTGGENYGYTF. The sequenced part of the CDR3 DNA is TGTGCCAGCTCACCCGACAGCACAGGGGGAGAAAACTATGGC.

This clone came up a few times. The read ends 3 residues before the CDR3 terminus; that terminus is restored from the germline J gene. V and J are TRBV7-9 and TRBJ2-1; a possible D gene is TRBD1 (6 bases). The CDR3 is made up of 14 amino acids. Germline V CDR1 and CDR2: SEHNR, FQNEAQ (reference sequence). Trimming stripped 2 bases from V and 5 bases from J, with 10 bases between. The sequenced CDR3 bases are TGTGCCAGCAGCTTACAGGGGCATGACAATGAG. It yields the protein CASSLQGHDNE. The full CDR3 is CASSLQGHDNEQFF.

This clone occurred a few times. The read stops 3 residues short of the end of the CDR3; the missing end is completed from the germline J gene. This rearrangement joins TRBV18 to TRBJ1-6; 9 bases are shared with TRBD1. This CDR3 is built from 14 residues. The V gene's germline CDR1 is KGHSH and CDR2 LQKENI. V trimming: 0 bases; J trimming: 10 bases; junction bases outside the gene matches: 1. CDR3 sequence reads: CASSPPGQGSPLHF. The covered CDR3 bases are TGTGCCAGCTCACCACCGGGACAGGGCTCACCC.

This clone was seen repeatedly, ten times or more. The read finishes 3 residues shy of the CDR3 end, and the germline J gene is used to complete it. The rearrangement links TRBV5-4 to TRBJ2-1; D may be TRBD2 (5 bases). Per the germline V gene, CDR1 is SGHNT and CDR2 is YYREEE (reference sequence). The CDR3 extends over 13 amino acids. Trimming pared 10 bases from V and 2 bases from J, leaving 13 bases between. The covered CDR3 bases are TGTGCCCCGACCCCGGGGACCTACAATGAG. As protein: CAPTPGTYNE. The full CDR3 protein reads CAPTPGTYNEQFF.

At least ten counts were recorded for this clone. The part of the CDR3 DNA that was read is TGTGCCAGCTCACCAGAGGGAGAGACC. As protein: CASSPEGET. The whole CDR3 sequence reads CASSPEGETQYF. V and J are TRBV18 and TRBJ2-5; D possibly corresponds to TRBD2 (5 bases). The CDR3 extends 3 residues past the end of the read, so its final part is completed from the germline J gene. Trimming took off 2 bases at V and 4 bases at J, with 5 bases between the two ends. Germline CDR1 KGHSH, CDR2 LQKENI. There are 12 residues in the CDR3.

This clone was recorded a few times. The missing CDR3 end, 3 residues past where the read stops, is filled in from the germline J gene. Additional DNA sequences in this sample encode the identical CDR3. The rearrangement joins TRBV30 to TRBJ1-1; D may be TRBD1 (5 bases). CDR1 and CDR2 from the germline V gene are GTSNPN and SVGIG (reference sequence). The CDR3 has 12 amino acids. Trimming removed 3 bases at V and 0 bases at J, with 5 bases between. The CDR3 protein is CAWRGVNTEAFF. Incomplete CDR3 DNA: TGTGCCTGGAGAGGGGTGAACACTGAA.

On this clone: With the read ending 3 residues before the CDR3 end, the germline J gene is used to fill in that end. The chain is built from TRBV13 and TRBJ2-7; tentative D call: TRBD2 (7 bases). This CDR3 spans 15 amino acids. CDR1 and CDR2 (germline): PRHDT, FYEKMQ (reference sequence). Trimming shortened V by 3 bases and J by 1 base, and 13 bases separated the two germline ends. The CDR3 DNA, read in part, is TGTGCCAGCAGCTTTCGCGGGGGCCCTTCCTACGAG. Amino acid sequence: CASSFRGGPSYE. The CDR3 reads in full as CASSFRGGPSYEQYF.

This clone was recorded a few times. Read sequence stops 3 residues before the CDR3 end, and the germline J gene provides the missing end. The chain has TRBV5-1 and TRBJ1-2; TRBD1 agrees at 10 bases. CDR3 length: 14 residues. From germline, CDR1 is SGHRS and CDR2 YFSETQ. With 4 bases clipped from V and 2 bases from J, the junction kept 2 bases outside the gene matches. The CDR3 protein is CASSPDRGNYGYTF. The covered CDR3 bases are TGCGCCAGCAGCCCGGACAGGGGGAACTATGGC.

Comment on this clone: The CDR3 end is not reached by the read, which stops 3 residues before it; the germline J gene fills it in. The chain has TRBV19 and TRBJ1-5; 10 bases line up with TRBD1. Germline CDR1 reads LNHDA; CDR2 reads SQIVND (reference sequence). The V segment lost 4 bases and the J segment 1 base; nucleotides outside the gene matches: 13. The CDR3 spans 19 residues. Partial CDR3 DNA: TGTGCCAGTAGTAGGGGACAGGGGACTCAATTCGAGAGCAATCAGCCC. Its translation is CASSRGQGTQFESNQP. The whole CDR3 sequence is CASSRGQGTQFESNQPQHF.

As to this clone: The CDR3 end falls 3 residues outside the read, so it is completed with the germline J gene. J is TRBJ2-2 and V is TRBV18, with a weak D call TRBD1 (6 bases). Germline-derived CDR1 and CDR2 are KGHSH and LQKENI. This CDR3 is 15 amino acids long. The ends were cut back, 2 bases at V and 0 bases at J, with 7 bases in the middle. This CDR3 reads CASSPRQANTGELFF. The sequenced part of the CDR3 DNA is TGTGCCAGCTCACCAAGACAGGCGAACACCGGGGAG.

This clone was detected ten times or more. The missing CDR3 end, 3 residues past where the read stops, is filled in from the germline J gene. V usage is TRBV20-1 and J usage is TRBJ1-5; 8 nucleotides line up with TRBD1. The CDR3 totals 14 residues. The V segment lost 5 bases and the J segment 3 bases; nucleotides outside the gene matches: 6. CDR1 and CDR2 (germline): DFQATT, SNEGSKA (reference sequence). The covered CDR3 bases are TGCAGTGCTCGTACAGGGGGGAACAATCAGCCC. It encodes CSARTGGNNQP. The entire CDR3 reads CSARTGGNNQPQHF.

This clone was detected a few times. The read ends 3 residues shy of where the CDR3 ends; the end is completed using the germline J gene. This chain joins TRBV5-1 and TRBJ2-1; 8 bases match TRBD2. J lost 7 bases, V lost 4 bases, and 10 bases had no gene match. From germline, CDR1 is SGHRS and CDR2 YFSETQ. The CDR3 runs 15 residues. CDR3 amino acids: CASSLQSGGLNEQFF. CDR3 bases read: TGCGCCAGCAGCCTACAAAGCGGGGGACTTAATGAG. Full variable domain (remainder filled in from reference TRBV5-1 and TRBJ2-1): KAGVTQTPRYLIKTRGQQVTLSCSPISGHRSVSWYQQTPGQGLQFLFEYFSETQRNKGNFPGRFSGRQFSNSRSEMNVSTLELGDSALYLCASSLQSGGLNEQFFGPGTRLTVL.

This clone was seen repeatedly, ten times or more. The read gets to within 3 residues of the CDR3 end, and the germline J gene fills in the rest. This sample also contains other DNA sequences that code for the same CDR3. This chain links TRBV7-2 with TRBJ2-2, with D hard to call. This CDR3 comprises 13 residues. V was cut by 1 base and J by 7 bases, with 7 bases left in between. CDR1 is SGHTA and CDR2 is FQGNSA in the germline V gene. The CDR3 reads CASSLEGFGELFF. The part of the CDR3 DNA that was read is TGTGCCAGCAGCTTAGAGGGCTTCGGGGAG.

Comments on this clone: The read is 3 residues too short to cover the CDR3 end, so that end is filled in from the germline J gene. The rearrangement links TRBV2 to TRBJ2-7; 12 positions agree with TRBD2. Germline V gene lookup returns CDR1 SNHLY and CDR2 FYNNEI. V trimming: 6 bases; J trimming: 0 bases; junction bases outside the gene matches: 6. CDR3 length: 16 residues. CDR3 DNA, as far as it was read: TGTGCCAGCAGAACTACTAGCGGGGGGTACTCCTACGAG. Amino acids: CASRTTSGGYSYE. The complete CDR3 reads CASRTTSGGYSYEQYF.

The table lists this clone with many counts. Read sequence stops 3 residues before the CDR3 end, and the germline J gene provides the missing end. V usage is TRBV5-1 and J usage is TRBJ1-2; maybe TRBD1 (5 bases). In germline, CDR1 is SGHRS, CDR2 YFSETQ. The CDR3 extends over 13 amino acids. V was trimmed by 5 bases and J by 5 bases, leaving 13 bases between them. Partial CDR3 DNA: TGCGCCAGCAGGGAGGACATTTCGTATGGC. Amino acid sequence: CASREDISYG. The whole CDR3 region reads CASREDISYGYTF.

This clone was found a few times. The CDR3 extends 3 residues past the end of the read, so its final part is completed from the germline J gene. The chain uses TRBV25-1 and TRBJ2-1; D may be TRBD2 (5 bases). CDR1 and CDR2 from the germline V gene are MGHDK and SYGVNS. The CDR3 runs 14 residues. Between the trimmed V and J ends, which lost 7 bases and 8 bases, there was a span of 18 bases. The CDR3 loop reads CASTNEGPGYEQFF. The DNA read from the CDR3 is TGTGCCAGCACCAACGAGGGTCCCGGCTATGAG. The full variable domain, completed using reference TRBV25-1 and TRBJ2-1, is EADIYQTPRYLVIGTGKKITLECSQTMGHDKMYWYQQDPGMELHLIHYSYGVNSTEKGDLSSESTVSRIRTEHFPLTLESARPSHTSQYLCASTNEGPGYEQFFGPGTRLTVL.

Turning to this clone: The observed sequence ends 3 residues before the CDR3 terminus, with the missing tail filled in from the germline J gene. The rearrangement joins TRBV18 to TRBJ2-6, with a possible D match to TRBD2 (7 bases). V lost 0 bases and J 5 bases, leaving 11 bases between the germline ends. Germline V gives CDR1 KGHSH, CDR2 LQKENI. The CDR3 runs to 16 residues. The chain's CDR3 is CASSPPGGGWANVLTF. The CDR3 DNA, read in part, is TGTGCCAGCTCACCACCGGGCGGGGGCTGGGCCAACGTC.

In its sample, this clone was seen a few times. The CDR3 spells CASSFFDRDGYGYTF. The DNA read from the CDR3 is TGTGCCAGCAGCTTTTTTGACAGGGACGGCTATGGC. The J gene is TRBJ1-2, the V gene TRBV11-2; 7 bases match TRBD1. Coverage ceases 3 residues before the CDR3 finishes, and the germline J gene fills in the end. The junction had 8 bases not matched to a gene; V was cut back by 3 bases and J by 4 bases. Germline V gene data show CDR1 as SGHAT and CDR2 as FQNNGV. CDR3 size: 15 residues.

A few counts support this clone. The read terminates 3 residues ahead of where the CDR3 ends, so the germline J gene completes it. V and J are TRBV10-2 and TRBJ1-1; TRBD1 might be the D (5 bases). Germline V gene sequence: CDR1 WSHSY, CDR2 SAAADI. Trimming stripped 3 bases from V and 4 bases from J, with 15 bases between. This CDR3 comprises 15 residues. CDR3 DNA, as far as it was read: TGCGCCAGCAGTGACAGAGTCCCCCAGGGCACTGAA. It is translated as CASSDRVPQGTE. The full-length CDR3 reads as CASSDRVPQGTEAFF.

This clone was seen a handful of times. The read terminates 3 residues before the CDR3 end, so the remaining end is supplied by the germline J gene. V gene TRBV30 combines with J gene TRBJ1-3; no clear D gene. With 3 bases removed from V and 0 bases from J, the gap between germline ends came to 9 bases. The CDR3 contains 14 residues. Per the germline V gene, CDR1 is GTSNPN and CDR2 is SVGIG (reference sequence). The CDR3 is CAWRGLSSGNTIYF. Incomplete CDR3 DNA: TGTGCCTGGAGGGGCTTAAGCTCTGGAAACACC.